This entry describes one T cell receptor beta chain. Original methodology: The assay estimated nucleated cells by amplifying reference gene primers. TCRdb's copy holds only in-frame clones and misses some; the assay was immunoSEQ multiplex PCR. That table furnishes V, J and clone size, whereas the DNA furnished D and trimming. The data show around 150,000 clones, with about 86% seen just once and 0.99% held by the top ten. CDR3 length equals 13 residues. The germline CDR1 and CDR2 sequences are GTSNPN and SVGIG (reference sequence). V shed 4 bases and J 8 bases; nucleotides not matched to a gene: 7. These data originate in a study of blood T cell repertoires in COVID-19. Study-level background: Material from acute and convalescent COVID-19 was sourced from the United States, Italy and Spain. The analysed material was cDNA or gDNA that came from T cells, B-cell-depleted T cells, or PBMCs.

This rearrangement joins TRBV30 to TRBJ1-4, with 7 bases fitting TRBD1. This sequence originates from a man aged 18 to 35 with acute or convalescent COVID-19. Sequenced: peripheral blood. CDR3 DNA sequence: TGTGCCTGGAAGACAGGGCTTTGGGAAAAACTGTTTTTT. This codes for CAWKTGLWEKLFF.